Listed below are T cell receptor beta chains from one sample, sequenced in a study of blood T cell repertoires in COVID-19. TCRdb's table, derived via immunoSEQ multiplex PCR, lists solely in-frame clones and lacks some. This table holds 150,000 to 160,000 clones, roughly 80% found once. The sequenced sample was peripheral blood. Receptors were obtained from a man aged 55-75 years with acute or convalescent COVID-19. Each CDR3 is given with its conserved first and last residue. A D gene is named only where the DNA matches it firmly. Rows give clone size only sometimes, using once, few, many, or a class for an expanded clone.

>TRBV29-1|NA|13|NA|TRBJ2-3
CSVETTRTDTQYF
TGCAGCGTTGAGACTACACGCACAGATACGCAGTATTTT
>TRBV28|few|12|NA|TRBJ1-1
CASSSSNSEAFF
TGTGCCAGCAGCTCGAGCAATAGTGAAGCTTTCTTT
>TRBV2|NA|12|NA|TRBJ2-1
CASGAGYNEQFF
TGTGCCAGCGGGGCGGGATACAATGAGCAGTTCTTC
>TRBV5-6|once|15|TRBD1|TRBJ1-5
CASSSGTGRNQPQHF
TGTGCCAGCAGCTCCGGGACAGGTCGCAATCAGCCCCAGCATTTT
>TRBV15|NA|15|NA|TRBJ2-1
CATSRDFSSYNEQFF
TGTGCCACCAGCAGGGACTTCAGCTCCTACAATGAGCAGTTCTTC
>TRBV5-4|NA|15|TRBD2|TRBJ2-2
CASSGWTSGRGELFF
TGTGCCAGCAGCGGGTGGACTAGCGGGAGGGGGGAGCTGTTTTTT
>TRBV12-3/TRBV12-4|NA|12|TRBD1|TRBJ2-7
CASSRGLYEQYF
TGTGCCAGCAGCAGGGGGCTCTACGAGCAGTACTTC
>TRBV7-2|NA|17|TRBD2|TRBJ2-3
CASSLTSSGGRTDTQYF
TGTGCCAGCAGCTTAACCTCTAGCGGGGGGCGCACAGATACGCAGTATTTT
>TRBV2|once|14|TRBD1|TRBJ2-5
CASGQGALEETQYF
TGTGCCAGCGGACAGGGGGCGCTGGAAGAGACCCAGTACTTC
>TRBV9|NA|17|TRBD2|TRBJ2-2
CASSAADSGGAVGELFF
TGTGCCAGCAGCGCCGCCGACAGCGGGGGGGCTGTCGGGGAGCTGTTTTTT
>TRBV6-1|NA|13|NA|TRBJ1-2
CASSELGANGYTF
TGTGCCAGCAGTGAACTGGGGGCGAACGGCTACACCTTC
>TRBV28|NA|15|NA|TRBJ2-7
CASSPTGMIGYEQYF
TGTGCCAGCAGCCCCACAGGGATGATAGGCTACGAGCAGTACTTC
>TRBV19|few|14|NA|TRBJ2-7
CASRRQARSYEQYF
TGTGCCAGTCGTCGACAGGCGCGATCCTACGAGCAGTACTTC
>TRBV29-1|NA|15|TRBD1|TRBJ1-1
CSVGGQGSMNTEAFF
TGCAGCGTTGGGGGACAGGGTAGTATGAACACTGAAGCTTTCTTT
>TRBV5-1|NA|15|NA|TRBJ1-1
CASSLETLRGTEAFF
TGCGCCAGCAGCTTGGAAACTCTCCGAGGTACTGAAGCTTTCTTT
>TRBV5-1|NA|15|TRBD1|TRBJ2-5
CASTSGTGGVETQYF
TGCGCCAGCACGTCCGGGACAGGGGGAGTAGAGACCCAGTACTTC
>TRBV19|NA|15|NA|TRBJ1-5
CASSTGTVYNQPQHF
TGTGCCAGTAGTACGGGAACTGTCTACAATCAGCCCCAGCATTTT